These 27 T cell receptor beta chains came from one sample sequenced in a study of regulatory T cells in long-lasting Graves disease. Noted time point: newly diagnosed GD, antithyroid drugs for less than 3 months. Extracted PBMC RNA gave rise to the TCR library. To make TCR beta libraries, researchers used iRepertoire HTBI primers and Arm-PCR of CDR3 regions. TCRdb reprocessed the multiplex PCR reads via MiXCR and lists one record per CDR3 protein. This table holds more than 400,000 distinct CDR3 sequences, about a sixth found once. These data were also filed under a second study, of T cells in Graves' hyperthyroidism and ophthalmopathy.

The sample was peripheral blood mononuclear cells (PBMCs), taken at new diagnosis, from a patient treated with antithyroid drugs. The source of these receptors is a woman aged 30 to 39 with Graves disease.

In this sample, this clonotype turned up many times. V usage is TRBV6-1 and J usage is TRBJ1-4; D is undetermined. V was shortened by 6 bases and J by 5 bases, with 10 bases between the two germline ends. This CDR3 comprises 13 residues. Germline V CDR1 and CDR2: MNHNS, SASEGT. CDR3 in amino acids: CASSRGRNEKLFF. In nucleotides, the CDR3 is TGTGCCAGCAGCCGCGGCCGGAATGAAAAACTGTTTTTT.

This clonotype occurred many times. DNA for the CDR3: TGCGCCAGCAGCTCGACGGGGGGGGCCGAGCAGTTCTTC. Its translation: CASSSTGGAEQFF. The chain links TRBV5-1 to TRBJ2-1, with 8 bases matching TRBD2. Germline V CDR1 and CDR2: SGHRS, YFSETQ. V lost 3 bases, J lost 10 bases, and 6 bases stayed unmatched. This CDR3 region has 13 residues.

This clonotype was recorded many times. The CDR3 nucleotides read TGTGCCAGCAGCCCTCGGACAGGGAAACTCGGCGAGCAGTACTTC. It encodes CASSPRTGKLGEQYF. The chain combines TRBV7-2 with TRBJ2-7, with 8 nucleotides matching TRBD1. After removal of 5 bases from V and 6 bases from J, the junction contained 12 bases not matched to a gene. Per the germline V gene, CDR1 is SGHTA and CDR2 is FQGNSA. The CDR3 loop spans 15 amino acids.

Ten or more counts support this clonotype. The genes are TRBV7-9 and TRBJ2-7; TRBD2 is a possible D gene (5 bases). This CDR3 contains 14 residues. Trimming stripped 1 base from V and 2 bases from J, with 9 bases between. Per germline, CDR1 SEHNR and CDR2 FQNEAQ (reference sequence). CDR3 DNA: TGTGCCAGCAGCTTAGTAGCGCCGACCTACGAGCAGTACTTC. Translation: CASSLVAPTYEQYF. The whole variable domain, remainder taken from reference TRBV7-9 and TRBJ2-7, is DTGVSQNPRHKITKRGQNVTFRCDPISEHNRLYWYRQTLGQGPEFLTYFQNEAQLEKSRLLSDRFSAERPKGSFSTLEIQRTEQGDSAMYLCASSLVAPTYEQYFGPGTRLTVT.

This clonotype has a count of ten or more. V usage is TRBV19 and J usage is TRBJ1-2; 7 bases align to TRBD1. Germline V CDR1 and CDR2: LNHDA, SQIVND (reference sequence). V was pared by 6 bases and J by 2 bases, with 9 bases of the junction left unmatched. This CDR3 contains 15 residues. The CDR3 loop reads CASSRHGTENYGYTF. The DNA for the CDR3 is TGTGCCAGTAGCCGGCACGGGACAGAGAACTATGGCTACACCTTC. Filled out from reference TRBV19 and TRBJ1-2, the complete variable domain reads DGGITQSPKYLFRKEGQNVTLSCEQNLNHDAMYWYRQDPGQGLRLIYYSQIVNDFQKGDIAEGYSVSREKKESFPLTVTSAQKNPTAFYLCASSRHGTENYGYTFGSGTRLTVV.

This clonotype was counted ten times or more. The gene calls are TRBV2 and TRBJ1-1; D is undetermined. Deletions cut 8 bases from V and 1 base from J, with 8 bases between. Germline values: CDR1 SNHLY, CDR2 FYNNEI. This CDR3 has 12 amino acids. The CDR3 bases are TGTGCCAGCCGCTATACGAACACTGAAGCTTTCTTT. The encoded protein is CASRYTNTEAFF.

The sample holds a few counts of this clonotype. This likely came from a read error, as a far larger clone is one base away. The J gene is TRBJ2-1, the V gene TRBV28, with D unclear. Between the trimmed V and J ends, which lost 3 bases and 10 bases, there was a span of 22 bases. Germline CDR1 MDHEN, CDR2 SYDVKM. The CDR3 runs 16 residues. CDR3 region: CASSLLSGLGPHEQFF. The CDR3 nucleotides are TGTGCCAGCAGTTTGCTGTCTGGGTTGGGTCCTCACGAGCAGTTCTTC.

V gene TRBV27 combines with J gene TRBJ2-2, with a tentative D call TRBD1 (7 bases). V lost 8 bases to trimming and J lost 5 bases, with 18 bases between them. The CDR3 spans 15 residues. Germline CDR1 is MNHEY and CDR2 is SMNVEV (reference sequence). The CDR3 here is CASLGRDRLTGELFF. The CDR3 DNA is TGTGCCAGCCTAGGGCGGGACAGACTAACCGGGGAGCTGTTTTTT.

Comments on this clonotype: This may come from a read error, since a much larger clone is one base off. This chain joins TRBV11-2 and TRBJ2-2, with D tentatively TRBD1 or TRBD2 (5 bases each). CDR1 is SGHAT and CDR2 is FQNNGV in the germline V gene. The CDR3 contains 16 residues. The CDR3 nucleotides read TGTGCCAGCTCATTGAGGCTACGCCCGGACACCGGGGAGCTGTCTTTT. This sequence encodes CASSLRLRPDTGELSF.

This clonotype was recorded many times. The genes are TRBV30 and TRBJ1-4; D uncertain. In germline, CDR1 is GTSNPN, CDR2 SVGIG (reference sequence). The CDR3 consists of 13 residues. The germline V and J ends were trimmed by 5 bases and 1 base, with 8 bases remaining between them. The CDR3 loop is CAWQGITNEKLFF. In DNA, the CDR3 is TGTGCCTGGCAAGGGATAACTAATGAAAAACTGTTTTTT.

This clonotype was observed many times. V usage is TRBV27 and J usage is TRBJ2-7; D possibly uses TRBD1 or TRBD2 (6 bases each). Deletions cut 8 bases from V and 5 bases from J, with 22 bases between. The germline V gene encodes CDR1 MNHEY and CDR2 SMNVEV (reference sequence). This CDR3 is 15 amino acids long. As DNA, the CDR3 is TGTGCCAGCGGCCCGGGGGCGGGGCCGAGGGACGAGCAGTACTTC. Protein sequence: CASGPGAGPRDEQYF.

This clonotype occurred many times. The J gene is TRBJ2-1, the V gene TRBV4-3; D is possibly TRBD1 or TRBD2 (5 bases each). The V gene's germline CDR1 is LGHNA and CDR2 YSLEER. Trimming removed 2 bases from V and 4 bases from J, with 30 bases in between. The CDR3 loop spans 21 amino acids. The CDR3 bases are TGCGCCAGCAGCCAACGTCTCGAGCGGTGGGGCGCGGCGGACCAATACAATGAGCAGTTCTTC. Translating it yields CASSQRLERWGAADQYNEQFF.

This clonotype was counted at least ten times. The chain couples TRBV27 to TRBJ2-7; TRBD2 matches at 7 bases. This CDR3 contains 16 residues. J lost 7 bases, V lost 3 bases, and 15 bases had no gene match. Per the germline V gene, CDR1 is MNHEY and CDR2 is SMNVEV (reference sequence). CDR3 coding DNA: TGTGCCAGCAGTTTCCACCAAAATTCGGGAGCGGGAGAGCAGTACTTC. This gives the protein CASSFHQNSGAGEQYF.

This clonotype has at least ten counts. This chain connects TRBV5-5 to TRBJ2-5; no firm D call. This CDR3 has 11 amino acids. Trimming took off 1 base at V and 5 bases at J, with 3 bases between the two ends. Germline values: CDR1 SGHKS, CDR2 YYEKEE (reference sequence). The CDR3: CASSLYETQYF. CDR3 in DNA: TGTGCCAGCAGCTTGTACGAGACCCAGTACTTC.

The chain couples TRBV7-9 to TRBJ2-3; D perhaps matches TRBD2 (6 bases). The CDR3 contains 16 residues. V gave up 2 bases and J gave up 2 bases, with 14 bases separating them. Per germline, CDR1 SEHNR and CDR2 FQNEAQ (reference sequence). The CDR3 spells CASSLYLAENTDTQYF. The CDR3 DNA is TGTGCCAGCAGCTTATATTTAGCGGAGAACACAGATACGCAGTATTTT. Combining the CDR3 with reference TRBV7-9 and TRBJ2-3 gives the whole variable domain DTGVSQNPRHKITKRGQNVTFRCDPISEHNRLYWYRQTLGQGPEFLTYFQNEAQLEKSRLLSDRFSAERPKGSFSTLEIQRTEQGDSAMYLCASSLYLAENTDTQYFGPGTRLTVL.

This clonotype was counted a few times. The chain joins TRBV5-1 to TRBJ2-5; D is ambiguous. The V gene's germline CDR1 is SGHRS and CDR2 YFSETQ. There are 14 residues in the CDR3. Trimming removed 0 bases from V and 4 bases from J, with 10 bases in between. The CDR3 sequence: CASSLGSPGETQYF. The CDR3 coding sequence is TGCGCCAGCAGCTTGGGAAGCCCCGGAGAGACCCAGTACTTC.

The table lists this clonotype with many counts. The chain links TRBV11-3 to TRBJ2-1; 9 nucleotides agree with TRBD2. V dropped 1 base and J dropped 11; count of bases not matched to a gene: 9. Germline V gene sequence: CDR1 SGHNT, CDR2 YENEEA. The CDR3 runs to 15 residues. The DNA of the CDR3 is TGTGCCAGCAGCTTAGGGGCTAGCGGGAATTCCCAGCAGTTCTTC. It encodes CASSLGASGNSQQFF.

The V and J genes are TRBV4-1 and TRBJ2-1; TRBD2 matches at 13 bases. The germline gives CDR1 MGHRA, CDR2 YSYEKL. With 0 bases clipped from V and 12 bases from J, the junction kept 14 bases outside the gene matches. This CDR3 region has 18 residues. The CDR3 region is CASSQDPGLAGVEGSQFF. The CDR3 coding sequence is TGCGCCAGCAGCCAAGATCCTGGACTAGCGGGAGTTGAGGGGTCGCAGTTCTTC.

This clonotype was seen many times. The chain employs TRBV7-2 and TRBJ2-3, with 7 bases fitting TRBD2. V lost 2 bases and J lost 3; bases outside the gene matches: 5. CDR1 is SGHTA and CDR2 is FQGNSA in the germline V gene. CDR3 length: 15 residues. This CDR3 reads CASSLFAGETDTQYF. The CDR3 bases are TGTGCCAGCAGCTTATTTGCGGGAGAAACAGATACGCAGTATTTT.

Ten or more counts support this clonotype. This sequence joins TRBV3-1 and TRBJ1-1; TRBD1 agrees at 10 bases. From germline, CDR1 is LGHDT and CDR2 YNNKEL (reference sequence). J was trimmed by 2 bases and V by 3 bases; bases with no gene match: 6. This CDR3 region has 16 residues. The DNA of the CDR3 is TGTGCCAGCAGCCAGTGGGACAGGGGAAGAAACACTGAAGCTTTCTTT. It translates to CASSQWDRGRNTEAFF.

This clonotype came up many times. This chain links TRBV29-1 with TRBJ1-1; 7 bases map to TRBD1. Germline V gene data show CDR1 as SQVTM and CDR2 as ANQGSEA. The CDR3 contains 15 residues. V trimming: 5 bases; J trimming: 3 bases; junction bases outside the gene matches: 12. This CDR3 reads CSVKGTGVDYTEAFF. The DNA for the CDR3 is TGCAGCGTTAAAGGAACAGGGGTCGACTACACTGAAGCTTTCTTT.

A note on this clonotype: This could be a read error, since a much larger clone is one nucleotide away. The chain combines TRBV28 with TRBJ1-5; D ambiguous. With 5 bases removed from V and 0 bases from J, the gap between germline ends came to 23 bases. Germline CDR1 MDHEN, CDR2 SYDVKM. This CDR3 is 19 amino acids long. The CDR3 bases are TGTGCCAGCAGTGAAAGAGCAGTTGGCTGGATTTATAGCAATCAGCCCCAGCATTTT. Translation gives CASSERAVGWIYSNQPQHF. Complete variable domain (other parts from reference TRBV28 and TRBJ1-5): DVKVTQSSRYLVKRTGEKVFLECVQDMDHENMFWYRQDPGLGLRLIYFSYDVKMKEKGDIPEGYSVSREKKERFSLILESASTNQTSMYLCASSERAVGWIYSNQPQHFGDGTRLSIL.

This clonotype was picked up a small number of times. This rearrangement joins TRBV20-1 to TRBJ2-2, with 8 bases fitting TRBD2. After removal of 2 bases from V and 0 bases from J, the junction contained 2 bases not matched to a gene. The length of the CDR3 is 15 residues. Germline loops: CDR1 DFQATT, CDR2 SNEGSKA (reference sequence). The CDR3 here is CSARIAGPNTGELFF. CDR3 DNA sequence: TGCAGTGCTAGAATAGCGGGGCCGAACACCGGGGAGCTGTTTTTT.

This clonotype was recorded a few times. The chain joins TRBV29-1 to TRBJ1-3, with D unclear. The CDR3 runs to 12 residues. The germline CDR1 and CDR2 sequences are SQVTM and ANQGSEA. The V end lost 3 bases, the J end lost 7 bases, and 10 bases lay between the germline ends. The CDR3 coding sequence is TGCAGCGTTGACGGGTTGGCTAACACCATATATTTT. It specifies CSVDGLANTIYF.

V gene TRBV18 combines with J gene TRBJ1-5, with D unresolved. Germline CDR1 reads KGHSH; CDR2 reads LQKENI. With 6 bases removed from V and 2 bases from J, the gap between germline ends came to 17 bases. CDR3 length: 16 amino acids. The CDR3 sequence is CASSQRRAPGNQPQHF. The DNA of the CDR3 is TGTGCCAGCTCCCAACGGCGGGCTCCTGGCAATCAGCCCCAGCATTTT. Combining the CDR3 with reference TRBV18 and TRBJ1-5 gives the whole variable domain NAGVMQNPRHLVRRRGQEARLRCSPMKGHSHVYWYRQLPEEGLKFMVYLQKENIIDESGMPKERFSAEFPKEGPSILRIQQVVRGDSAAYFCASSQRRAPGNQPQHFGDGTRLSIL.

The rearrangement joins TRBV20-1 to TRBJ2-7; D is unresolved. The V gene's germline CDR1 is DFQATT and CDR2 SNEGSKA (reference sequence). The V gene lost 1 base and the J gene lost 5 bases, with 12 bases spanning the gap. The CDR3 has 13 residues. The CDR3 sequence is CSARAPLADEQYF. CDR3 nucleotide sequence: TGCAGTGCTAGAGCTCCACTTGCCGACGAGCAGTACTTC.

This chain uses TRBV5-1 with TRBJ2-3; tentative D call: TRBD1 (7 bases). The CDR3 runs to 16 residues. Germline lookup yields CDR1 SGHRS and CDR2 YFSETQ. V was shortened by 2 bases and J by 2 bases, with 15 bases between the two germline ends. The CDR3 is CASSFNGQDYTDTQYF. The CDR3 DNA reads as TGCGCCAGCAGCTTCAACGGACAGGACTACACAGATACGCAGTATTTT.